The clone carrying this TCR beta chain appeared a few times. This record belongs to a study of regulatory T cells in long-lasting Graves disease. Time point defined: newly diagnosed GD, antithyroid drugs for less than 3 months. Researchers made the TCR library from RNA that was extracted from PBMCs. iRepertoire HTBI primers and Arm-PCR of CDR3 regions built TCR beta libraries. From the multiplex PCR reads, TCRdb called clonotypes with MiXCR, one entry per CDR3 protein. The profile covers 350,000 to 500,000 distinct CDR3 sequences, with roughly 15% appearing a single time and 23% taken by the ten largest. CDR3 size: 13 residues. Germline V gene sequence: CDR1 MNHGY, CDR2 SVAAGI. Trimming removed 6 bases at V and 1 base at J, with 8 bases between. Another study also made use of these data, one on T cells in Graves' hyperthyroidism and ophthalmopathy. As that report states: With a duration under 2 months, the hyperthyroidism was newly diagnosed in patients aged 18 to 65.

This rearrangement joins TRBV6-9 to TRBJ2-3, with D unclear. This TCR was recovered from a young woman with Graves disease. The sequencing here drew on peripheral blood mononuclear cells (PBMCs), taken at new diagnosis, from a patient treated with antithyroid drugs. The CDR3 loop reads CASRYAGTDTQYF. The CDR3 nucleotides read TGTGCCAGCAGATATGCGGGCACAGATACGCAGTATTTT.